These 14 T cell receptor beta chains were all obtained from the same sample, sequenced in a study of blood T cell repertoires in COVID-19. The table came from immunoSEQ multiplex PCR; TCRdb's copy has only in-frame clones and leaves some out. The sample gives 200,000 to 250,000 clones, roughly 76% of which show up once; around 7.2% is in the top ten. The sample taken for sequencing was peripheral blood. All receptors derive from a woman over 75 with COVID-19, enrolled during active disease.

The V gene is TRBV4-1, the J gene TRBJ1-6, with a weak D call TRBD1 (6 bases). The V and J ends lost 2 bases and 0 bases respectively, with 14 bases between them. Germline V gene data show CDR1 as MGHRA and CDR2 as YSYEKL. The CDR3 loop spans 18 amino acids. CDR3 coding DNA: TGCGCCAGCAGCCAACGGAGTACAGGGAGCTCCTATAATTCACCCCTCCACTTT. It translates to CASSQRSTGSSYNSPLHF.

J is TRBJ2-7 and V is TRBV6-5; 9 bases fit TRBD1. V shed 6 bases and J 5 bases; nucleotides not matched to a gene: 11. The CDR3 has 15 residues. The germline V gene has CDR1 MNHEY and CDR2 SVGAGI. CDR3 protein: CASRGGTGSGDEQYF. The CDR3 bases are TGTGCCAGCAGAGGGGGGACAGGGAGCGGGGACGAGCAGTACTTC.

The chain recombines TRBV5-6 with TRBJ2-2; a possible D gene is TRBD2 (6 bases). Trimming stripped 3 bases from V and 2 bases from J, with 11 bases between. The germline V gene has CDR1 SGHDT and CDR2 YYEEEE. The CDR3 extends over 15 amino acids. CDR3 DNA: TGTGCCAGCAGCTCCGCGGGGAGAAACACCGGGGAGCTGTTTTTT. Translation gives CASSSAGRNTGELFF.

This chain uses TRBV30 with TRBJ2-1, with TRBD2 matching 8 bases. J gave up 2 bases and V 2 bases, and 5 bases lay outside the gene matches. The CDR3 runs 15 residues. Germline V CDR1 and CDR2: GTSNPN, SVGIG (reference sequence). The CDR3 DNA sequence: TGTGCCTGGAGTTATCGGGGGGGCGCCTACAATGAGCAGTTCTTC. Amino acid sequence: CAWSYRGGAYNEQFF.

This clone was seen more than once but under ten times. V gene TRBV11-2 combines with J gene TRBJ1-4; 9 positions match TRBD1. Germline V gene sequence: CDR1 SGHAT, CDR2 FQNNGV. CDR3 size: 16 residues. Trimming took 6 bases from V and 5 from J; bases not matched to a gene: 10. CDR3 region: CASRPGTGKRNEKLFF. CDR3 bases: TGTGCCAGCAGACCCGGGACAGGGAAAAGGAATGAAAAACTGTTTTTT.

The rearrangement joins TRBV18 to TRBJ2-5, with D possibly TRBD2 on 5 matching bases. V gave up 0 bases and J gave up 3 bases, with 8 bases separating them. This CDR3 is 14 amino acids long. Looked up from germline, CDR1 is KGHSH and CDR2 is LQKENI. The CDR3 sequence is CASSPPGREETQYF. The DNA for the CDR3 is TGTGCCAGCTCACCACCGGGGAGAGAAGAGACCCAGTACTTC.

The CDR3 protein is CASSFWAGQGYGYTF. CDR3 coding DNA: TGTGCCAGCAGTTTTTGGGCAGGGCAAGGTTATGGCTACACCTTC. V is TRBV27 and J is TRBJ1-2; maybe TRBD1 (5 bases). CDR3 length equals 15 residues. CDR1 and CDR2 (germline): MNHEY, SMNVEV (reference sequence). The V end was cut by 3 bases, the J end by 5 bases, with 16 bases between.

This chain connects TRBV25-1 to TRBJ1-6; D may be TRBD1 (5 bases). The ends were cut back, 1 base at V and 9 bases at J, with 16 bases in the middle. The CDR3 runs 16 residues. Germline V gene sequence: CDR1 MGHDK, CDR2 SYGVNS. This CDR3 reads CASSEWTGGESSPLHF. As DNA, the CDR3 is TGTGCCAGCAGTGAATGGACGGGGGGGGAGAGTTCACCCCTCCACTTT.

This chain joins TRBV6-2 or TRBV6-3 and TRBJ2-5; 7 bases line up with TRBD2. Germline CDR1 is MNHEY and CDR2 is SVGEGT. Trimming took 4 bases from V and 1 from J; bases not matched to a gene: 3. This CDR3 comprises 14 residues. In nucleotides, the CDR3 is TGTGCCAGCAGTTTAGCGGGCCGCCAAGAGACCCAGTACTTC. Protein sequence: CASSLAGRQETQYF.

The chain uses TRBV6-4 and TRBJ1-3; D not resolved. V lost 2 bases and J lost 4, with 18 bases in between. Germline CDR1 and CDR2: MRHNA and SNTAGT. This CDR3 contains 17 residues. CDR3: CASSDPPDGGRGNTIYF. The CDR3 coding sequence is TGTGCCAGCAGTGACCCTCCCGATGGCGGTAGGGGAAACACCATATATTTT.

J is TRBJ1-2 and V is TRBV6-5; 10 bases map to TRBD1. This CDR3 region has 14 residues. The V gene's germline CDR1 is MNHEY and CDR2 SVGAGI. V lost 10 bases to trimming and J lost 10 bases; unmatched junction nucleotides: 15. The CDR3 sequence: CATLLTRDRGAYTF. DNA for the CDR3: TGTGCCACCCTCTTGACCCGGGACAGGGGCGCCTACACCTTC.

The table lists this clone with a count of one. The chain carries TRBV30 and TRBJ2-3; possibly TRBD2 for D (6 bases). Trimming stripped 1 base from V and 7 bases from J, with 18 bases between. Germline CDR1 is GTSNPN and CDR2 is SVGIG (reference sequence). This CDR3 has 15 residues. This CDR3 is CAWSAGRGKGHTQYF. CDR3 sequence (DNA): TGTGCCTGGAGTGCCGGCCGCGGGAAAGGGCATACGCAGTATTTT.

J is TRBJ1-5 and V is TRBV30; 8 positions match TRBD1. Germline lookup yields CDR1 GTSNPN and CDR2 SVGIG (reference sequence). V shed 5 bases, J shed 4 bases, and the junction held 7 bases outside the gene matches. The CDR3 has 14 amino acids. CDR3 nucleotide sequence: TGTGCCTGGGGAGACAGGGGCCGAAATCAGCCCCAGCATTTT. Its protein product is CAWGDRGRNQPQHF.

The chain combines TRBV6-5 with TRBJ1-1, with 7 bases that match TRBD1. V shed 2 bases, J shed 7 bases, and the junction held 7 bases outside the gene matches. The CDR3 has 14 amino acids. Germline V lookup: CDR1 MNHEY, CDR2 SVGAGI. The CDR3 sequence is CASSYHTGVGEAFF. The CDR3 region has the DNA TGTGCCAGCAGTTACCATACAGGGGTGGGTGAAGCTTTCTTT.